This T cell receptor (beta chain) was sequenced for a study of STAT3 mutations in large granular lymphocyte leukemia. The overall study: Canonical activating STAT3 mutations were detected in roughly half of the longitudinally sequenced T-LGLL patients. More than half of T-LGLL patients received immunosuppressive therapy. Study conclusions and caveats: At least one immunodominant TCR beta clonotype appeared in every T-cell large granular lymphocyte leukemia patient. Samples missed the first appearance of the clone.

As concerns this clone: No antigen is known for it.

V trimming: 7 bases; J trimming: 5 bases; junction bases outside the gene matches: 12. The CDR3 has 15 residues. CDR1 is MNHNY, CDR2 SVGAGI, per germline (reference sequence). TCRbeta libraries averaged about 40,773 productive templates per sample. TCRdb's table, derived via immunoSEQ multiplex PCR, lists solely in-frame clones and lacks some. This table holds around 10,000 clones, 50% to 60% found once. The sample consisted of peripheral blood mononuclear cells. The sequence was obtained from a boy younger than 18 with T-cell large granular lymphocyte leukemia. Some clones in this sample may be carry-over from other donors' samples. The chain combines TRBV6-6 with TRBJ2-7, with 9 bases lining up with TRBD1. CDR3 bases: TGTGCCAGCAAAGCGCCCGGGACAGGGATCCACGAGCAGTACTTC. Its translation: CASKAPGTGIHEQYF.